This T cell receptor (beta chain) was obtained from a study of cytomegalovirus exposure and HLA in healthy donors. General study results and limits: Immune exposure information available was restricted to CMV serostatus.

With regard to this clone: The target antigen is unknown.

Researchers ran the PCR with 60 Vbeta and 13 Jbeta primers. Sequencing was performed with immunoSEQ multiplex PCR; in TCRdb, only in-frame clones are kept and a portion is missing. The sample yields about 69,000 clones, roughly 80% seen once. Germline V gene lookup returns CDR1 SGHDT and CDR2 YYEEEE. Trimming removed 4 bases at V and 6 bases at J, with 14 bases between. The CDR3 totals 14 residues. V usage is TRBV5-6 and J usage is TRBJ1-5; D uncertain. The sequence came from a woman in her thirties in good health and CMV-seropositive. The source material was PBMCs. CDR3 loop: CASSALEGGQPQHF. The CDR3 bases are TGTGCCAGCAGCGCGCTCGAGGGCGGTCAGCCCCAGCATTTT.